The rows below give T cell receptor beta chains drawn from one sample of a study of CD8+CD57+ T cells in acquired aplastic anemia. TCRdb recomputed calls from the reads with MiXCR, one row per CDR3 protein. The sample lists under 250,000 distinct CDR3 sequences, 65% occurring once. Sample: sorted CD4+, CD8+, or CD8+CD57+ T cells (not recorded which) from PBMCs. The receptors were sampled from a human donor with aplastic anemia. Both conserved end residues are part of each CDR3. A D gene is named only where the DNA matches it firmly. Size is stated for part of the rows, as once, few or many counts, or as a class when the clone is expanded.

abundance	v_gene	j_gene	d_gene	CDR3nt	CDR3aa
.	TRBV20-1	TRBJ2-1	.	TGCAGTGCTAGACGAATCGGACTTCTTGGGGACAATGAGCAGTTCTTC	CSARRIGLLGDNEQFF
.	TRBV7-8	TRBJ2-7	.	TGTGCCAGCAGCCTCCAGAGTTACTCCTACGAGCAGTACTTC	CASSLQSYSYEQYF
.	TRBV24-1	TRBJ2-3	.	TGTGCCACCAGTGATCCGGCCGGAGACACAGATACGCAGTATTTT	CATSDPAGDTDTQYF
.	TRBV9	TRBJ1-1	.	TGTGCCAGCAGCGTACGGGGGGCTGACACTGAAGCTTTCTTT	CASSVRGADTEAFF
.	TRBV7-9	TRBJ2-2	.	TGTGCCAGCAGCAGGACTTCCGGGGAGCTGTTTTTT	CASSRTSGELFF
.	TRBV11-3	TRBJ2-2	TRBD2	TGTGCCAGCAGCAGGACTAGCGGGATGGCCGGGGAGCTGTTTTTT	CASSRTSGMAGELFF
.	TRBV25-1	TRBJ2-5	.	TGTGCCAGCAGTGAAAAGGACGCCACCCTGAAGACCCAGTACTTC	CASSEKDATLKTQYF
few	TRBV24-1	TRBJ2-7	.	TGTGCCACCAGTGCGTCGCTCCGGGCAGCCGAGCAGTACTTC	CATSASLRAAEQYF
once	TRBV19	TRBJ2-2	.	TGTGCCAGTAGTCATACAGAGACCACCGGGGAGCTGTTTTTT	CASSHTETTGELFF
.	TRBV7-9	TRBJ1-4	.	TGTGCCAGCAGCCATACGTCGAGGGGGGTAAAACTGTTTTTT	CASSHTSRGVKLFF
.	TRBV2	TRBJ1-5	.	TGTGCCAGCAGTGAGACCGGGCTCAATCAGCCCCAGCATTTT	CASSETGLNQPQHF